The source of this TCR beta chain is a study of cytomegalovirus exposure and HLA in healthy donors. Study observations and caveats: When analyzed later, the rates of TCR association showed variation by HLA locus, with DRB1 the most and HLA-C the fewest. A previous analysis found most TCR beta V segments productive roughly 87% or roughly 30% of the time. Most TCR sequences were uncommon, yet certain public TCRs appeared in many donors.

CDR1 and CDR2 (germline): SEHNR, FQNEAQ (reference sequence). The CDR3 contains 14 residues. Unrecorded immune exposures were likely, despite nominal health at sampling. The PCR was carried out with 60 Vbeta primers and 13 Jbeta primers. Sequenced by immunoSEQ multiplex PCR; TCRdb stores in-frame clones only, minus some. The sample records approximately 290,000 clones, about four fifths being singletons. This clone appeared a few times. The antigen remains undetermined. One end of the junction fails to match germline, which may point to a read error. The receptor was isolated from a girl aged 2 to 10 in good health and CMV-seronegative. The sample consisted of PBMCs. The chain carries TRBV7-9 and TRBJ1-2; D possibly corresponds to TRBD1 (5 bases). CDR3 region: CSSSLSAGWIGYTF. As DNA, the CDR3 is TGTTCCAGCAGCTTATCGGCAGGGTGGATTGGCTACACCTTC. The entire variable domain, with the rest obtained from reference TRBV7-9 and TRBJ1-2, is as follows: DTGVSQNPRHKITKRGQNVTFRCDPISEHNRLYWYRQTLGQGPEFLTYFQNEAQLEKSRLLSDRFSAERPKGSFSTLEIQRTEQGDSAMYLCSSSLSAGWIGYTFGSGTRLTVV.